Sequencing of this TCR beta chain was carried out in a study of control samples from healthy donors and cancer patients. V lost 5 bases and J lost 2, with 19 bases in between. Germline CDR1 SGHVS, CDR2 FNYEAQ. This CDR3 has 18 residues. Profiling relied on immunoSEQ multiplex PCR, and the TCRdb table lists in-frame clones only, not all of them. The sample holds around 130,000 clones, approximately 90% seen once. Material: blood. This clonotype was sampled from a man aged 25-45 years in good health. The chain uses TRBV7-6 and TRBJ2-6; TRBD1 might be the D (6 bases). CDR3 sequence reads: CASSGPSTGITGANVLTF. CDR3 nucleotides: TGTGCCAGCAGCGGACCCTCCACAGGGATTACTGGGGCCAACGTCCTGACTTTC.